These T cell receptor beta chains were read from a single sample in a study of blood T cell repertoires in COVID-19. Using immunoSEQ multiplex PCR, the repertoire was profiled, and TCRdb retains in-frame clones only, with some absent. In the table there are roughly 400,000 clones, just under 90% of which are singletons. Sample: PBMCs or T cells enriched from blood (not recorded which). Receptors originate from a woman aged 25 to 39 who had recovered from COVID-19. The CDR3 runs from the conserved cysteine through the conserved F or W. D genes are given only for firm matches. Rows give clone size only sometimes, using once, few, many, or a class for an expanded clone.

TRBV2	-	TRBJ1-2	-	TGTGCCAGCATCCGGGATGGCTACACCTTC	CASIRDGYTF
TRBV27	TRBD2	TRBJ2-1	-	TGTGCCAGCAGTTTGGCTAGCGGATCCTACAATGAGCAGTTCTTC	CASSLASGSYNEQFF
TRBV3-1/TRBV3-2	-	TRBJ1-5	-	TGTGCCAGCAGCCAGGGGGCGGGCAATCAGCCCCAGCATTTT	CASSQGAGNQPQHF
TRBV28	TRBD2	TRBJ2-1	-	TGTGCCAGCAGAAGTTGGGGGAGGGGCACCCGTCCCCACAATGAGCAGTTCTTC	CASRSWGRGTRPHNEQFF
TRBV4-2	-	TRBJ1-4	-	TGTGCCAGCAGCCAAATCGGGACACAGAATGAAAAACTGTTTTTT	CASSQIGTQNEKLFF
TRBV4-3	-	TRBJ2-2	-	TGCGCCAGCAGCCAAGGCAGTCCCGGGGAGCTGTTTTTT	CASSQGSPGELFF
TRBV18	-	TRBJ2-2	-	TGTGCCAGCTCACCACCTACAGGGCTTTCGAACACCGGGGAGCTGTTTTTT	CASSPPTGLSNTGELFF
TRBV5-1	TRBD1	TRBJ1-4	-	TGCGCCAGCAGCTTGGGACAGGGGAAAAATGAAAAACTGTTTTTT	CASSLGQGKNEKLFF
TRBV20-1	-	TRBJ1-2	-	TGCAGTGCTAGTAGGGAGGCTAACTATGGCTACACCTTC	CSASREANYGYTF
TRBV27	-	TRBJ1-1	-	TGTGCCAGCAGTAACAGGTTATCAAGAAATATGAACACTGAAGCTTTCTTT	CASSNRLSRNMNTEAFF
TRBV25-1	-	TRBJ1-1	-	TGTGCCAGCTGGCGGGACCGCCTCGAAGCTTTCTTT	CASWRDRLEAFF
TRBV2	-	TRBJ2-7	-	TGTGCCATCAAGCCACCTTTTGCCAACTCTCTTTACGAGCAGTACTTC	CAIKPPFANSLYEQYF
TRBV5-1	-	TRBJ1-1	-	TGCGCCAGCAGCCCTCAGGTGAACACTGAAGCTTTCTTT	CASSPQVNTEAFF
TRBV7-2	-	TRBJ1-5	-	TGTGCCAGCAGCCCCCGAGAGGGATTGCTTAGTCAGCCCCAGCATTTT	CASSPREGLLSQPQHF
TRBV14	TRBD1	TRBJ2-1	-	TGTGCCAGCAGCCAGGGAACCGGACAGGCAAGGGATGAGCAGTTCTTC	CASSQGTGQARDEQFF
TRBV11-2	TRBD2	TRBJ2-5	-	TGTGCCAGCAGCCCCGGACTAGCGGGAGGGGAGACCCAGTACTTC	CASSPGLAGGETQYF
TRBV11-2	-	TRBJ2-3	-	TGTGCCAGCAGCTTAGAGGGGGGTCCAGGGGGTACGCAGTATTTT	CASSLEGGPGGTQYF
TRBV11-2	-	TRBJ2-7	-	TGTGCCAGCAGCTTAGATTCGAGGGAGCAGTACTTC	CASSLDSREQYF
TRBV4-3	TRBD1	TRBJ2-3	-	TGCGCCAGCAGCCAAGGAAACAGGGGGCGGATTGATACGCAGTATTTT	CASSQGNRGRIDTQYF
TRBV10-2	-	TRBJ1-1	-	TGCGCCAGCAGTGGAATGGACAAATCGAGGTCTGAAGCTTTCTTT	CASSGMDKSRSEAFF
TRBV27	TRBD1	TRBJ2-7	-	TGTGCCAGCAACAAAAACAGGGGGCGTTGGTGGGAGCAGTACTTC	CASNKNRGRWWEQYF
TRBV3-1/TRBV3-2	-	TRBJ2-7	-	TGTGCCAGCAGCCAAGATCGTAAAAGCAGGGGGGACTACGAGCAGTACTTC	CASSQDRKSRGDYEQYF
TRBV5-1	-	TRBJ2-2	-	TGCGCCAGCAGCTTGGTATACACCGGGGAGCTGTTTTTT	CASSLVYTGELFF
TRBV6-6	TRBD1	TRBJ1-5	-	TGTGCCAGCAGTTACTATGGACAGTCCCAGGGGGCCCAGCATTTT	CASSYYGQSQGAQHF
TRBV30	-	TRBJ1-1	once	TGTGCCTGGAGGGGAAGGGGTACTGAAGCTTTCTTT	CAWRGRGTEAFF
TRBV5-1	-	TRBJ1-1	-	TGCGCCAGCAGCTTGGGTCCGTCGAACACTGAAGCTTTCTTT	CASSLGPSNTEAFF
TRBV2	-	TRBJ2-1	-	TGTGCCAGCAGGGGTCTAGATTTCGAGCAGTTCTTC	CASRGLDFEQFF
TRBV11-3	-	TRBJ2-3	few	TGTGCCAGCAGCAGCCGGGAGATTACAGATACGCAGTATTTT	CASSSREITDTQYF
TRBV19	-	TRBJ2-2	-	TGTGCCAGTAGCCCGTCAGTGAACACCGGGGAGCTGTTTTTT	CASSPSVNTGELFF
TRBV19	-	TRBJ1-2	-	TGTGCCAGTAGTTTCGGCAGGAACTATGGCTACACCTTC	CASSFGRNYGYTF
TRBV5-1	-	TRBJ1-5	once	TGCGCCAGCAGCCTGGATGGGGCACGGCAGCCCCAGCATTTT	CASSLDGARQPQHF
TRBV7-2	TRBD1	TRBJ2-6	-	TGTGCCAGCAGCTTAGTATGGGGACAGTACTCTGGGGCCAACGTCCTGACTTTC	CASSLVWGQYSGANVLTF
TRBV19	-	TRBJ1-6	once	TGTGCCAGCTCTACTATGAACAGGGATTCACCCCTCCACTTT	CASSTMNRDSPLHF
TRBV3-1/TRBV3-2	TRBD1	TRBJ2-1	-	TGTGCCAGCAGCCAAGATTGGGGACAGGTATCCTACAATGAGCAGTTCTTC	CASSQDWGQVSYNEQFF
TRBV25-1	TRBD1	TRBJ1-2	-	TGTGCCAGCAGTCCAAGGACAGGGGGCGGCTATGGCTACACCTTC	CASSPRTGGGYGYTF
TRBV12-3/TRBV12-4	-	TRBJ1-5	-	TGTGCCAGCAGCCCAAGCAATCAGCCCCAGCATTTT	CASSPSNQPQHF
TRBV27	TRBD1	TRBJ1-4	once	TGTGCCAGCAGTCCTGCCCGGGACAGGGGGGTTGGAACTAATGAAAAACTGTTTTTT	CASSPARDRGVGTNEKLFF
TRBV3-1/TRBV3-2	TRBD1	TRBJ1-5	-	TGTGCCAGCAGCCGAGGGACAGGGCTGACCCAGCATTTT	CASSRGTGLTQHF
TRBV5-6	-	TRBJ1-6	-	TGTGCCAGCAGCTCAGGGTATAGTCGTAATTCACCCCTCCACTTT	CASSSGYSRNSPLHF
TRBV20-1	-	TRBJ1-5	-	TGCAGTGCTAGTCGGCAGGGTGGCAATCAGCCCCAGCATTTT	CSASRQGGNQPQHF
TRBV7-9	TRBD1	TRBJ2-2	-	TGTGCCAGCAGCTTAGTCCGACAGGGATTCAGAACCGGGGAGCTGTTTTTT	CASSLVRQGFRTGELFF
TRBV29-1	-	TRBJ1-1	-	TGCAGCGTTGCCGGGAGCTTGAACACTGAAGCTTTCTTT	CSVAGSLNTEAFF
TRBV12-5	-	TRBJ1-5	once	TGTGCTAGTGGCCCCAGTAATCAGCCCCAGCATTTT	CASGPSNQPQHF
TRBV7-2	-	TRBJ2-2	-	TGTGCCAGCAGCTATAAGTCGGGGACGAACACCGGGGAGCTGTTTTTT	CASSYKSGTNTGELFF
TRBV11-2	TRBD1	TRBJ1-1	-	TGTGCCAGCAGCTTATGGGACAGACGGGTCACTGAAGCTTTCTTT	CASSLWDRRVTEAFF
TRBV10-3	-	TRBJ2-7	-	TGTGCCATCAGGCGGTTCTCCGCAGGCAGGGGCTACGAGCAGTACTTC	CAIRRFSAGRGYEQYF